This TCR beta chain derives from a study of T cells after posttransplantation cyclophosphamide. Findings of the study overall: Recipient CMV seropositivity and CMV reactivation strongly tracked TRB clonality. TRB overlap between skin or GI tissue T cells and blood was limited. Donor-recipient repertoire similarity was low at 1-2 months, rising over year one.

Generated by immunoSEQ multiplex PCR, the TCRdb table keeps only in-frame clones and is missing some. Among about 3,300 clones listed, about 76% were seen once. Germline CDR1 reads SGDLS; CDR2 reads YYNGEE. Trimming removed 0 bases at V and 4 bases at J, with 10 bases between. CDR3 size: 14 residues. Cyclophosphamide on days +3 and +4 followed busulfan-fludarabine conditioning and a marrow graft. For this clone: No antigen is known for it.

V gene TRBV9 combines with J gene TRBJ1-2; tentative D call: TRBD1 (6 bases). The sample here was PBMCs, taken around 6 months after allogeneic stem cell transplant with posttransplant cyclophosphamide. The receptor was isolated from a male patient aged 55 to 69 who received an allogeneic stem cell transplant from a related donor and was CMV-positive. The T cells may partly be graft donor cells. DNA of the CDR3: TGTGCCAGCAGCGTAGGGGAACAGGGCTATGGCTACACCTTC. Translated, it gives CASSVGEQGYGYTF.